This T cell receptor (beta chain) was recovered during a study of identical twins. Per the germline V gene, CDR1 is SGHRS and CDR2 is YFSETQ. The ends were cut back, 2 bases at V and 5 bases at J, with 19 bases in the middle. The CDR3 is made up of 17 amino acids. This clonotype was counted ten times or more. A universal primer site was incorporated via template switching, and the cDNA contained unique molecular identifiers. TCRdb fed the 5' RACE reads into MiXCR, producing one record per CDR3 protein. Here the sample spans 690,000 or so distinct CDR3 sequences, 5.5% to 7.5% being singletons. Everyone who gave samples was a healthy Caucasian.

The chain joins TRBV5-1 to TRBJ2-2; D perhaps matches TRBD2 (5 bases). The sample taken for sequencing was naive T cells sorted from blood. This TCR was recovered from a man younger than 35 in good health. The CDR3 coding sequence is TGCGCCAGCAGCTTCCGTGTCGATCGTAGAGGGACCGGGGAGCTGTTTTTT. Amino acid sequence: CASSFRVDRRGTGELFF.